The 2 T cell receptor beta chains below come from one sample, sequenced in a study of identical twins. Each CDR3 protein gets one entry after TCRdb re-called the 5' RACE reads with MiXCR. The sample lists hundreds of thousands of distinct CDR3 sequences; approximately 13% were seen once. These data were likewise used in another study, on yellow fever vaccine responses in identical twins.

Sequencing was performed on PBMCs. The receptor source for this set is a woman in her late teens or twenties in good health.

The table lists this clonotype with a few counts. This chain joins TRBV5-1 and TRBJ2-2; possibly TRBD2 for D (5 bases). The V gene lost 4 bases and the J gene lost 3 bases, with 16 bases spanning the gap. The CDR3 consists of 16 residues. The germline gives CDR1 SGHRS, CDR2 YFSETQ. CDR3 region: CASSLGSSSYTGELFF. The CDR3 DNA sequence: TGCGCCAGCAGCCTTGGGAGTTCATCCTACACCGGGGAGCTGTTTTTT.

The gene calls are TRBV20-1 and TRBJ1-6; perhaps TRBD1 as D (5 bases). The length of the CDR3 is 11 residues. Trimming removed 7 bases from V and 14 bases from J, with 15 bases in between. Per the germline V gene, CDR1 is DFQATT and CDR2 is SNEGSKA (reference sequence). The CDR3 sequence is CSGLTDRSLHF. Here the CDR3 DNA reads TGCAGTGGGTTGACAGACAGATCCCTCCACTTT.